Listed below are T cell receptor beta chains from one sample, sequenced in a study of OX40 agonist ivuxolimab in advanced cancers. The data were produced by immunoSEQ multiplex PCR, yet TCRdb's version contains in-frame clones alone and is incomplete. Of some 54,000 clones listed, around three quarters are singletons. The sample here was CD4+ or CD8+ T cells sorted from blood, taken in a trial of the OX40 agonist ivuxolimab. These receptors came from an adult with an advanced solid tumor such as melanoma, head and neck, liver or kidney cancer. CDR3s include the opening cysteine and the closing phenylalanine or tryptophan. D genes are given only for firm matches. Clone size is shown for a subset of rows, as once, few, many or a class of expanded clone.

size	D	J	length	V	CDR3	DNA
NA	NA	TRBJ2-7	11	TRBV30	CAWSRRGEQYF	TGTGCCTGGAGTCGGAGGGGAGAGCAGTACTTC
NA	NA	TRBJ1-2	12	TRBV5-4	CASSPENYGYTF	TGTGCCAGCAGCCCGGAGAACTATGGCTACACCTTC
NA	TRBD1	TRBJ2-3	15	TRBV19	CASSRTGQEADTQYF	TGTGCCAGTAGTAGGACAGGGCAAGAAGCAGATACGCAGTATTTT
NA	NA	TRBJ2-2	15	TRBV27	CASSSLSRATGELFF	TGTGCCAGCAGCTCCCTAAGCAGGGCCACCGGGGAGCTGTTTTTT
once	NA	TRBJ2-3	13	TRBV7-2	CASSPSTTDTQYF	TGTGCCAGCAGCCCTTCTACCACAGATACGCAGTATTTT
few	NA	TRBJ1-2	14	TRBV2	CASRSDGDLYGYTF	TGTGCCAGCAGATCCGACGGTGACCTTTATGGCTACACCTTC
NA	NA	TRBJ2-7	14	TRBV6-6	CASSQTGRRHEQYF	TGTGCCAGCAGCCAGACAGGGAGGCGTCACGAGCAGTACTTC
NA	NA	TRBJ1-1	13	TRBV5-1	CASSPGPNTEAFF	TGCGCCAGCAGCCCAGGACCCAACACTGAAGCTTTCTTT
NA	NA	TRBJ1-2	13	TRBV27	CASRPGAQGGYTF	TGTGCCAGCAGACCAGGAGCTCAGGGGGGCTACACCTTC
NA	NA	TRBJ1-1	20	TRBV30	CAWSPKYPTQKARANTEAFF	TGTGCCTGGAGCCCTAAATACCCTACGCAGAAAGCTAGAGCGAACACTGAAGCTTTCTTT
NA	NA	TRBJ2-5	17	TRBV5-8	CASSSGWGADLQETQYF	TGTGCCAGCAGCTCGGGGTGGGGAGCGGACCTTCAAGAGACCCAGTACTTC
few	NA	TRBJ1-1	14	TRBV2	CASSVGARATEAFF	TGTGCCAGCAGTGTGGGGGCCAGGGCGACTGAAGCTTTCTTT
NA	NA	TRBJ1-5	17	TRBV4-2	CASSQDTPGRTDQPQHF	TGTGCCAGCAGCCAAGACACCCCAGGGCGAACAGATCAGCCCCAGCATTTT
few	TRBD2	TRBJ2-1	16	TRBV5-4	CASSLAPRGGLDEQFF	TGTGCCAGCAGCTTGGCCCCGCGGGGGGGCCTAGATGAGCAGTTCTTC
NA	TRBD1	TRBJ1-2	15	TRBV19	CASRTTGGTPYGYTF	TGTGCCAGTAGGACGACAGGGGGCACCCCTTATGGCTACACCTTC
NA	TRBD1	TRBJ2-3	17	TRBV7-8	CASSPVRTGAGTDTQYF	TGTGCCAGCAGCCCAGTAAGGACAGGGGCCGGCACAGATACGCAGTATTTT
NA	NA	TRBJ2-7	11	TRBV10-3	CAISQGGEQYF	TGTGCCATCAGCCAGGGTGGAGAGCAGTACTTC
NA	NA	TRBJ2-3	13	TRBV18	CASSSQGTDTQYF	TGTGCCAGCTCATCCCAGGGGACAGATACGCAGTATTTT
NA	NA	TRBJ2-3	13	TRBV5-1	CASSQSPEDTQYF	TGCGCCAGCAGCCAATCCCCTGAAGATACGCAGTATTTT
NA	TRBD1	TRBJ2-7	15	TRBV7-2	CASSFGNRGPYEQYF	TGTGCCAGCAGCTTTGGGAACAGGGGGCCCTACGAGCAGTACTTC
few	NA	TRBJ2-1	16	TRBV10-3	CAISALLVSSYNEQFF	TGTGCCATCAGTGCCTTACTAGTAAGCTCCTACAATGAGCAGTTCTTC
once	NA	TRBJ2-7	14	TRBV2	CASSEMASLYEQYF	TGTGCCAGCAGTGAAATGGCTAGCCTCTACGAGCAGTACTTC
NA	NA	TRBJ1-2	15	TRBV2	CASSETTGRIYGYTF	TGTGCCAGCAGTGAAACAACGGGACGGATCTATGGCTACACCTTC
few	NA	TRBJ2-5	13	TRBV25-1	CASRNVGGETQYF	TGTGCCAGCAGGAACGTAGGCGGAGAGACCCAGTACTTC
once	NA	TRBJ2-1	15	TRBV5-8	CASSHGVAVYNEQFF	TGTGCCAGCAGCCACGGGGTAGCGGTCTACAATGAGCAGTTCTTC
once	NA	TRBJ1-1	13	TRBV7-2	CASSPHMNTEAFF	TGTGCCAGCAGCCCGCATATGAACACTGAAGCTTTCTTT
NA	NA	TRBJ1-5	14	TRBV5-4	CASSLEPSNQPQHF	TGTGCCAGCAGCTTGGAACCTTCCAATCAGCCCCAGCATTTT
NA	NA	TRBJ1-2	13	TRBV9	CASSVGGGYGYTF	TGTGCCAGCAGCGTAGGAGGGGGATATGGCTACACCTTC
NA	NA	TRBJ1-2	15	TRBV11-2	CASSFTAGVGYGYTF	TGTGCCAGCAGCTTTACAGCCGGGGTAGGGTATGGCTACACCTTC
NA	NA	TRBJ2-1	11	TRBV20-1	CSARAYNEQFF	TGCAGTGCTAGGGCATACAATGAGCAGTTCTTC
NA	NA	TRBJ2-7	14	TRBV6-5	CASSDSGSGGEQYF	TGTGCCAGCAGTGACTCGGGTAGCGGCGGCGAGCAGTACTTC
NA	NA	TRBJ1-2	11	TRBV19	CAAGFNYGYTF	TGTGCCGCCGGCTTCAACTATGGCTACACCTTC
many	TRBD1	TRBJ2-7	15	TRBV2	CASRDQGAASYEQYF	TGTGCCAGCAGGGACCAGGGGGCGGCCTCGTACGAGCAGTACTTC
once	NA	TRBJ2-3	12	TRBV11-2	CASSSYTDTQYF	TGTGCCAGCAGCTCTTACACAGATACGCAGTATTTT
few	NA	TRBJ1-1	16	TRBV28	CASRGWGSGSGTEAFF	TGTGCCAGCAGGGGTTGGGGGTCTGGAAGTGGCACTGAAGCTTTCTTT
once	TRBD1	TRBJ1-1	16	TRBV7-8	CASSGRRGLWDTEAFF	TGTGCCAGCAGCGGCCGCAGGGGGCTGTGGGACACTGAAGCTTTCTTT
once	NA	TRBJ2-2	15	TRBV7-6	CASSLRVAGSGELFF	TGTGCCAGCAGCTTAAGGGTAGCCGGGAGCGGGGAGCTGTTTTTT